This TCR beta chain was documented in a study of blood T cell repertoires in COVID-19. The data were produced by immunoSEQ multiplex PCR, yet TCRdb's version contains in-frame clones alone and is incomplete. Of more than 100,000 clones in the sample, about four fifths were seen once. The CDR3 length is 15 residues. V lost 7 bases and J lost 0, with 15 bases in between. CDR1 and CDR2 from the germline V gene are SGHRS and YFSETQ. The chain joins TRBV5-1 to TRBJ2-3; TRBD2 might be the D (6 bases). Sequencing was done on a sample of peripheral blood. The clonotype was recovered from a man between 60 and 75 years old with active or convalescent COVID-19. The CDR3 region is CASRERGGSTDTQYF. The CDR3, as DNA: TGCGCCAGCCGAGAAAGGGGAGGTAGCACAGATACGCAGTATTTT.